Below, 28 T cell receptor beta chains from the same sample are listed, as sequenced in a study of cytomegalovirus exposure and HLA in healthy donors. 13 Jbeta primers and 60 Vbeta primers were used for the PCR. Using immunoSEQ multiplex PCR, the repertoire was profiled, and TCRdb retains in-frame clones only, with some absent. The sample contains about 150,000 clones, 65% to 80% of which appear only once. Sequenced sample: PBMCs. Receptors originate from a man in his forties in good health and CMV-seropositive.

The chain joins TRBV19 to TRBJ1-5, with 9 bases lining up with TRBD1. The ends lost 5 bases at V and 9 bases at J; junction bases unmatched: 5. Germline CDR1 is LNHDA and CDR2 is SQIVND (reference sequence). The CDR3 runs to 13 residues. The CDR3 nucleotides are TGTGCCAGTAGTGTCACAGGGGGCGGGCCCCAGCATTTT. This translates into CASSVTGGGPQHF. Looking up the rest from reference TRBV19 and TRBJ1-5 gives the full variable domain: DGGITQSPKYLFRKEGQNVTLSCEQNLNHDAMYWYRQDPGQGLRLIYYSQIVNDFQKGDIAEGYSVSREKKESFPLTVTSAQKNPTAFYLCASSVTGGGPQHFGDGTRLSIL.

V usage is TRBV28 and J usage is TRBJ2-7; 10 bases map to TRBD2. Germline V lookup: CDR1 MDHEN, CDR2 SYDVKM. The CDR3 sequence is 14 residues long. Trimming took 5 bases from V and 3 from J; bases not matched to a gene: 4. CDR3 in amino acids: CASSNSGGNYEQYF. The CDR3 DNA is TGTGCCAGCAGTAATAGCGGGGGGAACTACGAGCAGTACTTC.

The chain combines TRBV7-2 with TRBJ2-1, with 7 bases fitting TRBD2. CDR1 is SGHTA, CDR2 FQGNSA, per germline. J lost 7 bases, V lost 2 bases, and 8 bases had no gene match. The CDR3 spans 15 residues. The CDR3 here is CASSLWTRGGNEQFF. The CDR3 nucleotides read TGTGCCAGCAGCTTATGGACTAGGGGAGGGAATGAGCAGTTCTTC.

The rearrangement links TRBV12-5 to TRBJ1-6; D call uncertain. CDR3 length: 14 amino acids. The germline V and J ends were trimmed by 1 base and 7 bases, with 8 bases remaining between them. In germline, CDR1 is LGHNT, CDR2 FRNRAP. Written as DNA, the CDR3 is TGTGCTAGTGGTTTGGGAGGAGCCAATTCACCCCTCCACTTT. Translation gives CASGLGGANSPLHF. The whole variable domain, filled in from reference TRBV12-5 and TRBJ1-6, reads DARVTQTPRHKVTEMGQEVTMRCQPILGHNTVFWYRQTMMQGLELLAYFRNRAPLDDSGMPKDRFSAEMPDATLATLKIQPSEPRDSAVYFCASGLGGANSPLHFGNGTRLTVT.

The rearrangement uses TRBV4-3 and TRBJ1-1; the match to TRBD1 covers 7 bases. The V and J ends lost 1 base and 1 base, in that order; junction bases with no gene match: 3. This CDR3 contains 15 residues. Germline CDR1 reads LGHNA; CDR2 reads YSLEER. The CDR3 protein is CASSQGAGGNTEAFF. The DNA of the CDR3 is TGCGCCAGCAGCCAAGGGGCAGGGGGGAACACTGAAGCTTTCTTT.

A few counts support this clone. This chain joins TRBV6-1 and TRBJ2-2; D remains unclear. Germline V gene data show CDR1 as MNHNS and CDR2 as SASEGT. The CDR3 covers 14 residues. With 6 bases removed from V and 0 bases from J, the gap between germline ends came to 8 bases. The CDR3 nucleotides are TGTGCCAGCAGGATGGCGGCGAACACCGGGGAGCTGTTTTTT. Translated: CASRMAANTGELFF.

The gene calls are TRBV5-1 and TRBJ2-5; tentative D call: TRBD2 (6 bases). Per germline, CDR1 SGHRS and CDR2 YFSETQ. With 3 bases removed from V and 6 bases from J, the gap between germline ends came to 21 bases. There are 16 residues in the CDR3. The CDR3 sequence: CASSSPGLLPDQTQYF. In nucleotides, the CDR3 is TGCGCCAGCAGCTCCCCGGGACTCCTCCCGGATCAGACCCAGTACTTC.

The CDR3, as DNA: TGTGCCAGCTCACCAACTAGCGGGTCATCCGACGAGCAGTACTTC. It encodes CASSPTSGSSDEQYF. The V call is TRBV18, the J call TRBJ2-7; 9 bases are a match to TRBD2. CDR3 length: 15 amino acids. The V and J ends lost 2 bases and 5 bases, in that order; junction bases with no gene match: 7. From germline, CDR1 is KGHSH and CDR2 LQKENI.

The rearrangement uses TRBV19 and TRBJ1-2; tentatively, D is TRBD1 (6 bases). This CDR3 region has 16 residues. The V gene lost 3 bases and the J gene lost 0 bases, with 14 bases spanning the gap. Germline loops: CDR1 LNHDA, CDR2 SQIVND (reference sequence). The CDR3 coding sequence is TGTGCCAGTAGTATCGGCCGGGACAAAGCTAACTATGGCTACACCTTC. Translation gives CASSIGRDKANYGYTF.

This clone showed up just a few times. The chain links TRBV2 to TRBJ1-6, with D possibly being TRBD1 (5 bases). The germline gives CDR1 SNHLY, CDR2 FYNNEI. The CDR3 totals 12 residues. Trimming took off 8 bases at V and 10 bases at J, with 12 bases between the two ends. The CDR3 region has the DNA TGTGCCAGCGGCAGGGTGCGCTCACCCCTCCACTTT. Translation: CASGRVRSPLHF.

Within the sample, this clone is medium-sized (0.01 to 0.1%). V gene TRBV6-1 combines with J gene TRBJ1-4, with 8 bases lining up with TRBD1. V shed 6 bases, J shed 7 bases, and the junction held 10 bases outside the gene matches. The CDR3 is made up of 15 amino acids. Germline V gene data show CDR1 as MNHNS and CDR2 as SASEGT. The CDR3 is CASRGSDRAGEKLFF. CDR3 coding DNA: TGTGCCAGCAGGGGGTCGGACAGGGCGGGTGAAAAACTGTTTTTT.

This clone was observed once. The rearrangement links TRBV28 to TRBJ2-5; 9 bases fit TRBD1. The junction had 10 bases not matched to a gene; V was cut back by 6 bases and J by 5 bases. The CDR3 loop spans 15 amino acids. Per germline, CDR1 MDHEN and CDR2 SYDVKM. The CDR3 DNA reads as TGTGCCAGCAGCCCCCGGACAGGGGTAGTGGAGACCCAGTACTTC. Translating gives CASSPRTGVVETQYF.

The chain is built from TRBV27 and TRBJ2-3, with 9 bases fitting TRBD2. J lost 2 bases, V lost 5 bases, and 5 bases had no gene match. Germline V gives CDR1 MNHEY, CDR2 SMNVEV (reference sequence). CDR3 size: 15 residues. CDR3 loop: CASSSPSGVTDTQYF. The CDR3 DNA is TGTGCCAGCAGTAGCCCTAGCGGGGTCACAGATACGCAGTATTTT.

This chain joins TRBV5-4 and TRBJ2-7; the D gene is possibly TRBD2 (5 bases). This CDR3 contains 14 residues. Germline CDR1 SGHNT, CDR2 YYREEE (reference sequence). The ends were cut back, 4 bases at V and 1 base at J, with 12 bases in the middle. CDR3 loop: CASSMDGDSYEQYF. As DNA, the CDR3 is TGTGCCAGCAGCATGGACGGGGATTCCTACGAGCAGTACTTC. Looking up the rest from reference TRBV5-4 and TRBJ2-7 gives the full variable domain: ETGVTQSPTHLIKTRGQQVTLRCSSQSGHNTVSWYQQALGQGPQFIFQYYREEENGRGNFPPRFSGLQFPNYSSELNVNALELDDSALYLCASSMDGDSYEQYFGPGTRLTVT.

This clone was observed a handful of times. V and J are TRBV25-1 and TRBJ1-3; D unclear. Looked up from germline, CDR1 is MGHDK and CDR2 is SYGVNS. The V gene lost 4 bases and the J gene lost 0 bases, with 10 bases spanning the gap. CDR3 length equals 15 residues. The CDR3 nucleotides are TGTGCCAGCAGTGGTCGAGGGAACTCTGGAAACACCATATATTTT. Amino acid sequence: CASSGRGNSGNTIYF.

This clone has a single count. The chain uses TRBV5-6 and TRBJ2-3, with a possible D match to TRBD2 (6 bases). The V end lost 4 bases, the J end lost 0 bases, and 12 bases lay between the germline ends. Germline V gives CDR1 SGHDT, CDR2 YYEEEE. This CDR3 comprises 15 residues. CDR3 loop: CASSGGLPSTDTQYF. Here the CDR3 DNA reads TGTGCCAGCAGCGGGGGACTTCCTAGCACAGATACGCAGTATTTT.

The CDR3 nucleotides read TGCGCCAGCAGCTTGGTCCCAGGGCCGTTCGGAGCTTTCTTT. Protein sequence: CASSLVPGPFGAFF. The V gene is TRBV5-1, the J gene TRBJ1-1; D may be TRBD1 (5 bases). Trimming removed 0 bases from V and 10 bases from J, with 16 bases in between. The germline gives CDR1 SGHRS, CDR2 YFSETQ. The length of the CDR3 is 14 residues.

The chain joins TRBV28 to TRBJ2-7, with D possibly being TRBD1 (5 bases). This CDR3 comprises 17 residues. CDR1 and CDR2 (germline): MDHEN, SYDVKM. Trimming removed 1 base at V and 3 bases at J, with 19 bases between. CDR3 DNA: TGTGCCAGCAGTTTATCCCTATGGAAGGGCCAGGGCTACGAGCAGTACTTC. This translates into CASSLSLWKGQGYEQYF.

The V gene is TRBV5-1, the J gene TRBJ2-3; TRBD2 might be the D (6 bases). Trimming cost V 2 bases and J 2 bases, with 9 bases left between them. The germline V gene has CDR1 SGHRS and CDR2 YFSETQ. The CDR3 has 14 amino acids. The CDR3 protein is CASSLGGYTDTQYF. In DNA form, the CDR3 reads TGCGCCAGCAGCTTAGGAGGGTACACAGATACGCAGTATTTT.

The chain couples TRBV6-6 to TRBJ1-2; D call uncertain. Trimming took 4 bases from V and 10 from J, leaving 19 bases between them. CDR1 MNHNY and CDR2 SVGAGI come from the germline V gene (reference sequence). The CDR3 is 14 residues long. The CDR3 is CASSSPAAGGFYTF. CDR3 DNA sequence: TGTGCCAGCAGTTCACCGGCTGCTGGCGGCTTCTACACCTTC.

This clone was detected only a few times. The V and J genes are TRBV29-1 and TRBJ2-1; 9 bases match TRBD2. CDR1 and CDR2 (germline): SQVTM, ANQGSEA. This CDR3 is 14 amino acids long. Germline trimming cut 3 bases from V and 6 bases from J; bases unmatched to any gene: 6. The CDR3 spells CSVETASGTNEQFF. For the CDR3, the DNA is TGCAGCGTTGAGACGGCTAGCGGGACCAATGAGCAGTTCTTC.

This rearrangement joins TRBV7-2 to TRBJ1-1; TRBD1 aligns across 7 bases. With V trimmed by 6 bases and J by 8 bases, 3 bases remained unmatched. The CDR3 runs 11 residues. Germline assignment: CDR1 SGHTA and CDR2 FQGNSA. The DNA of the CDR3 is TGTGCCAGCAGGACAGGGTACGAAGCTTTCTTT. It is translated as CASRTGYEAFF.

This sequence joins TRBV5-1 and TRBJ2-3; 12 positions agree with TRBD2. This CDR3 has 14 amino acids. Germline assignment: CDR1 SGHRS and CDR2 YFSETQ. Trimming at V came to 4 bases and at J to 5 bases, leaving 2 bases not matched to a gene. CDR3 residues: CASSETSGRDTQYF. As DNA, the CDR3 is TGCGCCAGCAGCGAGACTAGCGGGAGAGATACGCAGTATTTT.

This chain connects TRBV5-1 to TRBJ2-5; the match to TRBD2 covers 8 bases. CDR3 length: 17 amino acids. The germline gives CDR1 SGHRS, CDR2 YFSETQ. After removal of 0 bases from V and 5 bases from J, the junction contained 12 bases not matched to a gene. The CDR3 here is CASSLATSVNPLETQYF. In DNA form, the CDR3 reads TGCGCCAGCAGCTTGGCGACTAGCGTCAACCCTCTGGAGACCCAGTACTTC.

This clone turned up a few times. This chain links TRBV18 with TRBJ1-5; maybe TRBD1 (5 bases). The length of the CDR3 is 13 residues. The germline V gene encodes CDR1 KGHSH and CDR2 LQKENI. Trimming took 4 bases from V and 4 from J, leaving 8 bases between them. Here the CDR3 reads CASSQGQNQPQHF. The CDR3 nucleotides are TGTGCCAGCTCACAGGGGCAAAATCAGCCCCAGCATTTT.

This clone was recorded once. The rearrangement links TRBV7-3 to TRBJ2-3, with a possible D match to TRBD2 (5 bases). V lost 3 bases and J lost 0, with 7 bases in between. In germline, CDR1 is SGHTA, CDR2 FQGTGA. CDR3 size: 14 residues. The CDR3 loop reads CASSFRGSTDTQYF. CDR3 nucleotide sequence: TGTGCCAGCAGCTTCAGAGGGAGCACAGATACGCAGTATTTT.

This sequence joins TRBV7-9 and TRBJ1-1, with D possibly matching TRBD1 (6 bases). V shed 1 base and J shed 6 bases, with 12 bases lying between them. Germline loops: CDR1 SEHNR, CDR2 FQNEAQ (reference sequence). This CDR3 comprises 14 residues. The CDR3 DNA reads TGTGCCAGCAGCTTAGGGCAGGGGTGGTCTGAAGCTTTCTTT. Translation gives CASSLGQGWSEAFF.

The chain combines TRBV27 with TRBJ2-3; 8 nucleotides match TRBD1. CDR3 size: 14 residues. V shed 2 bases, J shed 6 bases, and the junction held 4 bases outside the gene matches. The germline gives CDR1 MNHEY, CDR2 SMNVEV (reference sequence). CDR3: CASSLQGAGDTQYF. The CDR3, as DNA: TGTGCCAGCAGTTTACAGGGGGCAGGGGATACGCAGTATTTT.